What follows are 27 T cell receptor beta chains derived from one specimen sequenced in a study of blood T cell repertoires in COVID-19 (dated by TCRdb to the early 2020s). Library prep was done by the immunoSEQ multiplex PCR assay. TCRdb carries this immuneACCESS record with in-frame sequences only. Its versions omit some clonotypes, under half of them owing to an unresolved V gene in the studies checked, with the rest unexplained. This sample holds some 150,000 clones; approximately 85% were observed only once. Of the sample, just under 3% falls within the top ten clones. Sequencing was done on a sample of peripheral blood. These receptor sequences come from a man in his forties or fifties with acute or convalescent COVID-19.

Remarks on this clone: A read error may account for a junction end that differs from germline. The V gene is TRBV12-3 or TRBV12-4, the J gene TRBJ2-7; 9 nucleotides align to TRBD2. There are 13 residues in the CDR3. The CDR3: CASSLGVAGTSIF. In nucleotides, the CDR3 is TGTGCCAGCAGTTTAGGGGTAGCCGGGACTAGCATATTC.

Comments on this clone: Other nucleotide sequences from this sample produce the same CDR3. The V and J genes are TRBV5-4 and TRBJ1-2; D remains unclear. Trimming stripped 5 bases from V and 8 bases from J, with 16 bases between. This CDR3 comprises 13 residues. The V gene's germline CDR1 is SGHNT and CDR2 YYREEE (reference sequence). The DNA of the CDR3 is TGTGCCAGCAGTCTGGCGGGTGTCGGAGGCTACACCTTC. This gives the protein CASSLAGVGGYTF.

This clone was seen once. In nucleotides, the CDR3 is TGCGCCAGCAGCTTATATAAGACTAGCGAGGGCACAGATACGCAGTATTTT. Protein sequence: CASSLYKTSEGTDTQYF. The chain carries TRBV5-1 and TRBJ2-3, with 8 nucleotides matching TRBD2. Unmatched junction bases numbered 9, after V lost 2 bases and J lost 1 base. CDR3 length: 17 amino acids. Germline CDR1 SGHRS, CDR2 YFSETQ.

This rearrangement joins TRBV12-3 or TRBV12-4 to TRBJ1-1; D gene uncertain. The V end was cut by 5 bases, the J end by 3 bases, with 4 bases between. This CDR3 has 11 residues. CDR3 sequence: CASSRDTEAFF. CDR3 in DNA: TGTGCCAGCAGTCGGGACACTGAAGCTTTCTTT.

V and J are TRBV15 and TRBJ2-1, with a possible D match to TRBD2 (6 bases). CDR1 LNHNV and CDR2 YYDKDF come from the germline V gene (reference sequence). Trimming pared 2 bases from V and 6 bases from J, leaving 23 bases between. This CDR3 spans 18 amino acids. Here the CDR3 DNA reads TGTGCCACCAGCAGAAAAGGGTTAGGACTATCGTCAGGCAATGAGCAGTTCTTC. Translation: CATSRKGLGLSSGNEQFF.

This clone was observed once. V gene TRBV5-1 combines with J gene TRBJ1-5, with TRBD1 matching over 9 bases. The CDR3 extends over 14 amino acids. Germline CDR1 SGHRS, CDR2 YFSETQ. The junction had 1 base not matched to a gene; V was cut back by 1 base and J by 5 bases. CDR3 sequence (DNA): TGCGCCAGCAGCTTGACAGGGGGCGATCAGCCCCAGCATTTT. Translation: CASSLTGGDQPQHF.

This chain joins TRBV27 and TRBJ2-1, with 13 bases aligning to TRBD2. After removal of 5 bases from V and 3 bases from J, the junction contained 4 bases not matched to a gene. CDR1 and CDR2 from the germline V gene are MNHEY and SMNVEV (reference sequence). The CDR3 sequence is 16 residues long. CDR3 bases: TGTGCCAGCAGTGAGACTAGCGGGAGGATCTACAATGAGCAGTTCTTC. It is translated as CASSETSGRIYNEQFF.

The table lists this clone with a few counts. The V and J genes are TRBV5-4 and TRBJ1-2; TRBD1 is a possible D gene (5 bases). Germline assignment: CDR1 SGHNT and CDR2 YYREEE (reference sequence). CDR3 length: 14 residues. Trimming stripped 4 bases from V and 0 bases from J, with 10 bases between. The CDR3 loop is CASSVATANYGYTF. In DNA form, the CDR3 reads TGTGCCAGCAGCGTCGCGACAGCTAACTATGGCTACACCTTC.

The chain recombines TRBV19 with TRBJ2-3; the match to TRBD2 covers 12 bases. The junction had 14 bases not matched to a gene; V was cut back by 4 bases and J by 0 bases. Germline V CDR1 and CDR2: LNHDA, SQIVND (reference sequence). The CDR3 totals 20 residues. Written as DNA, the CDR3 is TGTGCCAGTAGTAGAGCCCACGGACTAGCGGGACCTACTAGCACAGATACGCAGTATTTT. Translation: CASSRAHGLAGPTSTDTQYF.

The chain uses TRBV6-5 and TRBJ1-2; a weak D match, TRBD1 (5 bases). The CDR3 extends over 12 amino acids. Trimming took off 8 bases at V and 5 bases at J, with 12 bases between the two ends. CDR1 and CDR2 from the germline V gene are MNHEY and SVGAGI. The CDR3 nucleotides read TGTGCCAGCCAGGGAAGTGGATATGGCTACACCTTC. This gives the protein CASQGSGYGYTF.

The V and J genes are TRBV28 and TRBJ2-5; 7 bases are shared with TRBD1. The V gene end was trimmed by 7 bases and the J gene end by 2 bases; junction bases not matched to a gene: 13. Germline CDR1 reads MDHEN; CDR2 reads SYDVKM. The CDR3 contains 16 residues. CDR3 protein: CASTESPGTAQETQYF. Written as DNA, the CDR3 is TGTGCCAGCACCGAGTCGCCAGGGACAGCTCAAGAGACCCAGTACTTC.

The CDR3 nucleotides are TGTGCCAGCAGCGCCGACATAGGCACAGATACGCAGTATTTT. It is translated as CASSADIGTDTQYF. The chain couples TRBV9 to TRBJ2-3, with D hard to call. The CDR3 has 14 residues. V was cut by 3 bases and J by 1 base, with 9 bases left in between. Germline V lookup: CDR1 SGDLS, CDR2 YYNGEE. Complete variable domain (other parts from reference TRBV9 and TRBJ2-3): DSGVTQTPKHLITATGQRVTLRCSPRSGDLSVYWYQQSLDQGLQFLIQYYNGEERAKGNILERFSAQQFPDLHSELNLSSLELGDSALYFCASSADIGTDTQYFGPGTRLTVL.

V gene TRBV19 combines with J gene TRBJ1-2, with 7 nucleotides matching TRBD1. The junction had 7 bases not matched to a gene; V was cut back by 7 bases and J by 8 bases. The CDR3 contains 12 residues. Germline CDR1 reads LNHDA; CDR2 reads SQIVND (reference sequence). CDR3 nucleotide sequence: TGTGCCAGTACCTCAGTACAGGGGGGCTACACCTTC. This sequence encodes CASTSVQGGYTF.

The rearrangement joins TRBV5-1 to TRBJ2-6; 8 nucleotides match TRBD2. Trimming cost V 4 bases and J 3 bases; bases outside gene matches: 9. The germline V gene encodes CDR1 SGHRS and CDR2 YFSETQ. The CDR3 runs 17 residues. The CDR3 sequence: CASSQLAGSVGANVLTF. Written as DNA, the CDR3 is TGCGCCAGCAGCCAATTAGCGGGGTCGGTTGGGGCCAACGTCCTGACTTTC.

The chain is built from TRBV7-9 and TRBJ2-3; no clear D gene. The CDR3 is 13 amino acids. Germline V gene data show CDR1 as SEHNR and CDR2 as FQNEAQ (reference sequence). Trimming took 2 bases from V and 3 from J, leaving 6 bases between them. The CDR3 coding sequence is TGTGCCAGCAGCTTACCCCCGACAGATACGCAGTATTTT. Encoded protein: CASSLPPTDTQYF.

This sequence joins TRBV27 and TRBJ1-5, with D possibly TRBD1 on 5 matching bases. Germline assignment: CDR1 MNHEY and CDR2 SMNVEV (reference sequence). The V gene lost 2 bases and the J gene lost 4 bases, with 9 bases spanning the gap. The CDR3 runs to 14 residues. CDR3: CASSLNRLNQPQHF. The CDR3 DNA sequence: TGTGCCAGCAGTTTAAACAGGTTGAATCAGCCCCAGCATTTT.

V usage is TRBV19 and J usage is TRBJ2-1; D unclear. The CDR3 runs 11 residues. V lost 7 bases to trimming and J lost 4 bases, with 5 bases between them. Germline CDR1 reads LNHDA; CDR2 reads SQIVND (reference sequence). The CDR3 DNA sequence: TGTGCCAGTAACCGGTACAATGAGCAGTTCTTC. Translated: CASNRYNEQFF.

DNA of the CDR3: TGCGCCAGCAGTGAGCGAACTAGCGGCAAGCAGTTCTTC. This encodes CASSERTSGKQFF. The chain combines TRBV10-1 with TRBJ2-1; 8 positions agree with TRBD2. The V gene's germline CDR1 is WNHNN and CDR2 SYGVQD (reference sequence). The CDR3 is 13 residues long. V dropped 2 bases and J dropped 11; count of bases not matched to a gene: 5.

The rearrangement joins TRBV18 to TRBJ1-1; 12 positions match TRBD1. Trimming cost V 2 bases and J 1 base; bases outside gene matches: 2. This CDR3 is 16 amino acids long. Germline V gene data show CDR1 as KGHSH and CDR2 as LQKENI. The CDR3 DNA reads as TGTGCCAGCTCACCAAGGGACAGGGGGCCGAACACTGAAGCTTTCTTT. Its translation: CASSPRDRGPNTEAFF.

This clone was seen once. CDR3 in amino acids: CASSPPGGLYNEQFF. The CDR3 region has the DNA TGTGCCAGCTCACCACCGGGGGGGCTCTACAATGAGCAGTTCTTC. This chain connects TRBV18 to TRBJ2-1; D perhaps matches TRBD2 (7 bases). This CDR3 is built from 15 residues. V lost 0 bases to trimming and J lost 3 bases, with 9 bases between them. Germline assignment: CDR1 KGHSH and CDR2 LQKENI.

This clone was counted once. The chain has TRBV5-6 and TRBJ1-6; no clear D. The V and J ends lost 4 bases and 5 bases respectively, with 16 bases between them. This CDR3 region has 16 residues. CDR1 and CDR2 from the germline V gene are SGHDT and YYEEEE. The CDR3, as DNA: TGTGCCAGCAGCCCCCGCGGGATCACAAATAATTCACCCCTCCACTTT. It is translated as CASSPRGITNNSPLHF.

This clone was counted only a few times. The rearrangement links TRBV5-6 to TRBJ1-4; D remains ambiguous. Trimming shortened V by 0 bases and J by 8 bases, and 14 bases separated the two germline ends. The germline CDR1 and CDR2 sequences are SGHDT and YYEEEE. CDR3 length: 15 residues. CDR3 amino acids: CASSLANLPSEKLFF. The CDR3 coding sequence is TGTGCCAGCAGCTTGGCCAATCTCCCAAGCGAAAAACTGTTTTTT. The full variable domain, completed using reference TRBV5-6 and TRBJ1-4, is DAGVTQSPTHLIKTRGQQVTLRCSPKSGHDTVSWYQQALGQGPQFIFQYYEEEERQRGNFPDRFSGHQFPNYSSELNVNALLLGDSALYLCASSLANLPSEKLFFGSGTQLSVL.

CDR3 DNA sequence: TGCGCCAGCAGCTTGGGACCACAGGGTCCCCAGGCGTATAGCAATCAGCCCCAGCATTTT. Translating gives CASSLGPQGPQAYSNQPQHF. This rearrangement joins TRBV5-1 to TRBJ1-5, with D tentatively TRBD1 (6 bases). This CDR3 comprises 20 residues. Deletions cut 0 bases from V and 0 bases from J, with 22 bases between. Germline CDR1 SGHRS, CDR2 YFSETQ.

The J gene is TRBJ1-2, the V gene TRBV6-6; TRBD1 is a possible D gene (5 bases). The CDR3 totals 13 residues. The germline V gene has CDR1 MNHNY and CDR2 SVGAGI (reference sequence). Trimming removed 4 bases at V and 2 bases at J, with 8 bases between. CDR3 sequence (DNA): TGTGCCAGCAGTTCCGACAGAAACTATGGCTACACCTTC. Its translation is CASSSDRNYGYTF.

This chain joins TRBV18 and TRBJ2-1; D possibly corresponds to TRBD1 (7 bases). The germline gives CDR1 KGHSH, CDR2 LQKENI. V lost 4 bases and J 2 bases, leaving 18 bases between the germline ends. This CDR3 region has 17 residues. The CDR3 sequence: CASSLFPTGRPYNEQFF. The CDR3 bases are TGTGCCAGCTCACTTTTCCCGACAGGGAGGCCCTACAATGAGCAGTTCTTC. Full variable domain (remainder filled in from reference TRBV18 and TRBJ2-1): NAGVMQNPRHLVRRRGQEARLRCSPMKGHSHVYWYRQLPEEGLKFMVYLQKENIIDESGMPKERFSAEFPKEGPSILRIQQVVRGDSAAYFCASSLFPTGRPYNEQFFGPGTRLTVL.

The chain combines TRBV11-3 with TRBJ2-2; tentatively, D is TRBD2 (6 bases). Deletions cut 4 bases from V and 7 bases from J, with 16 bases between. Germline V gene lookup returns CDR1 SGHNT and CDR2 YENEEA. This CDR3 spans 15 amino acids. This CDR3 is CASSSEYRGGGELFF. CDR3 bases: TGTGCCAGCAGCTCCGAGTATAGGGGAGGCGGGGAGCTGTTTTTT.

V and J are TRBV29-1 and TRBJ2-1; D is unresolved. The germline V gene has CDR1 SQVTM and CDR2 ANQGSEA. There are 13 residues in the CDR3. The ends were cut back, 4 bases at V and 2 bases at J, with 9 bases in the middle. The chain's CDR3 is CSVGEVPYNEQFF. The CDR3 nucleotides are TGCAGCGTTGGTGAGGTCCCCTACAATGAGCAGTTCTTC.